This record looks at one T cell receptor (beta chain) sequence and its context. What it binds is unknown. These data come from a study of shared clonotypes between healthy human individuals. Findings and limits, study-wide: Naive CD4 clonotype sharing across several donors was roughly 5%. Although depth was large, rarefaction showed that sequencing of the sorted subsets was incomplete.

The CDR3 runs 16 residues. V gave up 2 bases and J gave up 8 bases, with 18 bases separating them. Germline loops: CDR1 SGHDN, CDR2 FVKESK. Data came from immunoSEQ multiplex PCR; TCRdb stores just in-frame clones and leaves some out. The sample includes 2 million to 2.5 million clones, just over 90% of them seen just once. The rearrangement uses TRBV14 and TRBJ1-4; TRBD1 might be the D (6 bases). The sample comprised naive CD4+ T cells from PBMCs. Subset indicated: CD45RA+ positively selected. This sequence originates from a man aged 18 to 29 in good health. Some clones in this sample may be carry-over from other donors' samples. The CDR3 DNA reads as TGTGCCAGCAGCCAAAGAAGAGGGTCCGGGGGCGAAAAACTGTTTTTT. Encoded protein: CASSQRRGSGGEKLFF.